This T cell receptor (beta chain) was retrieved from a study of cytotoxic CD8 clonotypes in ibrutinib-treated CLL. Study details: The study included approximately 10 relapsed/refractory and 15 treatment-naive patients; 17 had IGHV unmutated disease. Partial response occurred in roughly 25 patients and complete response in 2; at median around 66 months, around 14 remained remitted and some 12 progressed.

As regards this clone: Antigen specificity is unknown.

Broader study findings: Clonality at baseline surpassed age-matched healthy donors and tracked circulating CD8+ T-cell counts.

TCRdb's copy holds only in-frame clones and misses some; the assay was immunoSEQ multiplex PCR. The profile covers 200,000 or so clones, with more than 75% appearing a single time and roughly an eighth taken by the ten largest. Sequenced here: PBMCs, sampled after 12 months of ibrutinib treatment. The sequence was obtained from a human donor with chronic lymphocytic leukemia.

CDR3 bases: TGTGCCAGCAGATGGACAGGGAGGACCACTGAAGCTTTCTTT. Translation: CASRWTGRTTEAFF. The V gene is TRBV2, the J gene TRBJ1-1; TRBD1 matches 8 bases. Germline loops: CDR1 SNHLY, CDR2 FYNNEI. CDR3 length equals 14 residues. V was clipped by 6 bases and J by 4 bases; unmatched bases: 7.